The 22 T cell receptor beta chains reported below all come from one sample, sequenced in a study of blood T cell repertoires in COVID-19. Assay: immunoSEQ multiplex PCR; the TCRdb copy retains only in-frame clones and omits some. This repertoire shows roughly 120,000 clones, roughly 89% found once; its top ten account for roughly 2.1%. The source material was peripheral blood. The receptors shown here come from a woman aged 50 to 60 with acute or convalescent COVID-19.

V and J are TRBV18 and TRBJ1-2; D is unresolved. Germline-derived CDR1 and CDR2 are KGHSH and LQKENI. This CDR3 comprises 14 residues. V was clipped by 2 bases and J by 7 bases, with 14 bases between them. The CDR3 nucleotides are TGTGCCAGCTCACCATATCAGGATTCGGCTGGCTACACCTTC. Amino acid sequence: CASSPYQDSAGYTF. Together with reference TRBV18 and TRBJ1-2, the CDR3 gives the full variable domain: NAGVMQNPRHLVRRRGQEARLRCSPMKGHSHVYWYRQLPEEGLKFMVYLQKENIIDESGMPKERFSAEFPKEGPSILRIQQVVRGDSAAYFCASSPYQDSAGYTFGSGTRLTVV.

The rearrangement joins TRBV3-1 (or the pseudogene TRBV3-2) to TRBJ2-1, with a tentative D call TRBD1 (5 bases). Trimming took off 1 base at V and 12 bases at J, with 10 bases between the two ends. Germline lookup yields CDR1 LGHDT and CDR2 YNNKEL (reference sequence). The CDR3 covers 12 residues. In nucleotides, the CDR3 is TGTGCCAGCAGCCAAGTGGGCACAGGGCAGTTCTTC. Translation: CASSQVGTGQFF.

In this sample, this clone turned up once. The CDR3 spells CASSLVGANTEAFF. Here the CDR3 DNA reads TGTGCCAGCAGCTTAGTAGGGGCGAACACTGAAGCTTTCTTT. The V and J genes are TRBV7-2 and TRBJ1-1; possibly TRBD1 for D (5 bases). From germline, CDR1 is SGHTA and CDR2 FQGNSA. V lost 1 base and J 1 base, leaving 7 bases between the germline ends. The CDR3 consists of 14 residues. Full variable domain (outside the CDR3, taken from reference TRBV7-2 and TRBJ1-1): GAGVSQSPSNKVTEKGKDVELRCDPISGHTALYWYRQSLGQGLEFLIYFQGNSAPDKSGLPSDRFSAERTGGSVSTLTIQRTQQEDSAVYLCASSLVGANTEAFFGQGTRLTVV.

This clone was found once. The chain uses TRBV6-5 and TRBJ1-3; a weak D match, TRBD1 (5 bases). The CDR3 spans 14 residues. V was shortened by 7 bases and J by 1 base, with 11 bases between the two germline ends. The V gene's germline CDR1 is MNHEY and CDR2 SVGAGI. The CDR3 region has the DNA TGTGCCAGCATCGACAGCCTTTCTGGAAACACCATATATTTT. This translates into CASIDSLSGNTIYF.

The V gene is TRBV6-5, the J gene TRBJ1-6; 7 nucleotides line up with TRBD1. Germline assignment: CDR1 MNHEY and CDR2 SVGAGI. The CDR3 length is 15 residues. Unmatched junction bases numbered 6, after V lost 5 bases and J lost 5 bases. In DNA, the CDR3 is TGTGCCAGCAGTAGACAGGGAATCGATAATTCACCCCTCCACTTT. This gives the protein CASSRQGIDNSPLHF.

This chain connects TRBV13 to TRBJ1-2; D might be TRBD1 (5 bases). V gave up 5 bases and J gave up 0 bases, with 13 bases separating them. Germline loops: CDR1 PRHDT, CDR2 FYEKMQ (reference sequence). The CDR3 length is 15 residues. CDR3 in DNA: TGTGCCAGCAGCGGACCGACAGCCGCTAACTATGGCTACACCTTC. As protein: CASSGPTAANYGYTF. Full variable domain (missing parts from reference TRBV13 and TRBJ1-2): AAGVIQSPRHLIKEKRETATLKCYPIPRHDTVYWYQQGPGQDPQFLISFYEKMQSDKGSIPDRFSAQQFSDYHSELNMSSLELGDSALYFCASSGPTAANYGYTFGSGTRLTVV.

The DNA of the CDR3 is TGTGCCATATCAAGAGGGGAGCGGGGCTATGGCTACACCTTC. Encoded protein: CAISRGERGYGYTF. The genes are TRBV10-3 and TRBJ1-2; D possibly corresponds to TRBD1 (5 bases). CDR3 size: 14 residues. Per the germline V gene, CDR1 is ENHRY and CDR2 is SYGVKD. With 9 bases removed from V and 4 bases from J, the gap between germline ends came to 18 bases.

The J gene is TRBJ2-2, the V gene TRBV21-1; TRBD1 is the table's D call, not checked against the DNA. TRBV21-1 is a known pseudogene. The CDR3 loop spans 16 amino acids. CDR3 in DNA: TGTGCCAGCAGCGGACCGGGACAGGGGAACACCGGGGAGCTGTTTTTT. Translation: CASSGPGQGNTGELFF.

V gene TRBV19 combines with J gene TRBJ1-4; D is possibly TRBD1 (6 bases). The CDR3 totals 13 residues. Trimming pared 8 bases from V and 8 bases from J, leaving 15 bases between. In germline, CDR1 is LNHDA, CDR2 SQIVND (reference sequence). The CDR3 coding sequence is TGTGCCAGTTTTGACAGGCGTCGGGAAAAACTGTTTTTT. It encodes CASFDRRREKLFF.

The chain employs TRBV11-2 and TRBJ2-6; 9 positions agree with TRBD2. V lost 8 bases, J lost 0 bases, and 8 bases stayed unmatched. CDR1 is SGHAT, CDR2 FQNNGV, per germline. The CDR3 spans 17 residues. The CDR3 DNA sequence: TGTGCCAGCTCCTTACTAGCGGGCTCCTCTGGGGCCAACGTCCTGACTTTC. Translation gives CASSLLAGSSGANVLTF.

V usage is TRBV7-8 and J usage is TRBJ2-1; D perhaps matches TRBD2 (6 bases). The length of the CDR3 is 15 residues. The germline V gene has CDR1 SGHVS and CDR2 FQNEAQ. V shed 5 bases and J shed 10 bases, with 21 bases lying between them. The CDR3 DNA follows: TGTGCCAGCAGCGCGCAGGGAGGAAGGTGGGAAGAGCAGTTCTTC. Translation: CASSAQGGRWEEQFF.

This clone was found once. The chain has TRBV4-1 and TRBJ2-3, with 9 nucleotides matching TRBD2. Germline trimming cut 2 bases from V and 2 bases from J; bases unmatched to any gene: 5. The CDR3 is 16 residues long. Germline values: CDR1 MGHRA, CDR2 YSYEKL. The CDR3 here is CASSQLGGRVTDTQYF. The CDR3 nucleotides read TGCGCCAGCAGCCAATTGGGCGGGAGGGTCACAGATACGCAGTATTTT.

The chain uses TRBV5-1 and TRBJ2-1; 8 bases fit TRBD2. Germline V lookup: CDR1 SGHRS, CDR2 YFSETQ. V was pared by 0 bases and J by 9 bases, with 8 bases of the junction left unmatched. The CDR3 is 15 amino acids. The CDR3 region is CASSLVGAGGREQFF. The CDR3 bases are TGCGCCAGCAGCTTGGTGGGGGCGGGGGGACGTGAGCAGTTCTTC.

The chain joins TRBV5-1 to TRBJ1-2; D is undetermined. V gave up 2 bases and J gave up 2 bases, with 13 bases separating them. The CDR3 is 15 residues long. From germline, CDR1 is SGHRS and CDR2 YFSETQ. CDR3: CASSFGSLRNYGYTF. The CDR3, as DNA: TGCGCCAGCAGCTTCGGGTCCCTGAGGAACTATGGCTACACCTTC.

J is TRBJ2-1 and V is TRBV18; TRBD1 might be the D (6 bases). From germline, CDR1 is KGHSH and CDR2 LQKENI. The CDR3 is 16 amino acids. Trimming left V 3 bases short and J 0 bases short, with 12 bases between. CDR3 loop: CASSPRQDSSYNEQFF. The CDR3, as DNA: TGTGCCAGCTCACCCCGGCAGGACAGCTCCTACAATGAGCAGTTCTTC.

The rearrangement joins TRBV29-1 to TRBJ2-7; D is undetermined. Trimming took 6 bases from V and 2 from J, leaving 17 bases between them. Germline loops: CDR1 SQVTM, CDR2 ANQGSEA. This CDR3 is 14 amino acids long. In DNA, the CDR3 is TGCAGCGTAACTCTCGCGGCCTGGGCCTACGAGCAGTACTTC. Its translation is CSVTLAAWAYEQYF.

The rearrangement uses TRBV5-1 and TRBJ2-1, with 10 nucleotides matching TRBD2. J lost 7 bases, V lost 0 bases, and 19 bases had no gene match. CDR3 length equals 20 residues. Germline V lookup: CDR1 SGHRS, CDR2 YFSETQ. CDR3 protein: CASSLGGSLAGLPLENEQFF. For the CDR3, the DNA is TGCGCCAGCAGCTTGGGGGGGTCACTAGCGGGGCTGCCATTGGAGAATGAGCAGTTCTTC.

This chain connects TRBV27 to TRBJ1-2; D perhaps matches TRBD1 (6 bases). V lost 7 bases to trimming and J lost 1 base, with 13 bases between them. This CDR3 comprises 14 residues. The germline gives CDR1 MNHEY, CDR2 SMNVEV (reference sequence). This CDR3 is CASKRGGNNYGYTF. CDR3 nucleotides: TGTGCCAGCAAAAGAGGGGGAAATAACTATGGCTACACCTTC.

The genes are TRBV5-1 and TRBJ1-2; D remains unclear. CDR3 length: 13 amino acids. V lost 0 bases to trimming and J lost 4 bases, with 7 bases between them. Germline CDR1 SGHRS, CDR2 YFSETQ. The DNA for the CDR3 is TGCGCCAGCAGCTTGGACAGCTTCTATGGCTACACCTTC. It is translated as CASSLDSFYGYTF.

This clone was seen a single time. The chain links TRBV19 to TRBJ1-3; possibly TRBD1 for D (6 bases). V was trimmed by 6 bases and J by 4 bases, leaving 19 bases between them. CDR1 and CDR2 from the germline V gene are LNHDA and SQIVND (reference sequence). The CDR3 is 16 residues long. CDR3 nucleotide sequence: TGTGCCAGTAGCGAGGGGACAAGAAAACCCGGAAACACCATATATTTT. Protein: CASSEGTRKPGNTIYF. The full variable domain, with the rest looked up from reference TRBV19 and TRBJ1-3, is DGGITQSPKYLFRKEGQNVTLSCEQNLNHDAMYWYRQDPGQGLRLIYYSQIVNDFQKGDIAEGYSVSREKKESFPLTVTSAQKNPTAFYLCASSEGTRKPGNTIYFGEGSWLTVV.

The V gene is TRBV11-2, the J gene TRBJ2-3, with 7 bases matching TRBD1. This CDR3 is 15 amino acids long. The trim removed 5 bases at V and 3 bases at J, leaving 8 bases unmatched. Germline values: CDR1 SGHAT, CDR2 FQNNGV. CDR3 amino acids: CASSQTGQKTDTQYF. In nucleotides, the CDR3 is TGTGCCAGCAGCCAAACGGGACAGAAAACAGATACGCAGTATTTT. Full variable domain (outside the CDR3, taken from reference TRBV11-2 and TRBJ2-3): EAGVAQSPRYKIIEKRQSVAFWCNPISGHATLYWYQQILGQGPKLLIQFQNNGVVDDSQLPKDRFSAERLKGVDSTLKIQPAKLEDSAVYLCASSQTGQKTDTQYFGPGTRLTVL.

This clone was seen a few times. The rearrangement links TRBV6-5 to TRBJ1-5, with 7 bases matching TRBD1. The CDR3 loop spans 16 amino acids. V shed 4 bases, J shed 6 bases, and the junction held 12 bases outside the gene matches. Germline V gives CDR1 MNHEY, CDR2 SVGAGI. CDR3 region: CASSSQGTESFQPQHF. CDR3 sequence (DNA): TGTGCCAGCAGTTCACAGGGGACAGAGAGTTTTCAGCCCCAGCATTTT.